This is a list of T cell receptor beta chains from one sample in a study of cytomegalovirus exposure and HLA in healthy donors. Clones were read by immunoSEQ multiplex PCR, and TCRdb kept only the in-frame ones, dropping some. The data contain around 300,000 clones, 85% to 90% of them singletons. The sequencing input was PBMCs. The receptors here all came from a woman aged 18-29 years in good health and CMV-seronegative. Both conserved end residues are part of each CDR3. The D gene is left open where the match is weak. Not all rows give a size; the values are once, few, many and, for expanded clones, a class.

CDR3 protein,CDR3 DNA,D gene,J gene,clone size,V gene
CASSLAGANQPQHF,TGTGCCAGCAGCTTAGCGGGGGCAAATCAGCCCCAGCATTTT,NA,TRBJ1-5,NA,TRBV7-8
CASSFASSSPQTQYF,TGCGCCAGCAGCTTCGCCTCTAGCTCCCCCCAGACCCAGTACTTC,NA,TRBJ2-5,once,TRBV5-1
CASRRTSGRAYEQYF,TGTGCCAGTAGGCGGACTAGCGGGAGGGCATACGAGCAGTACTTC,TRBD2,TRBJ2-7,NA,TRBV19
CASSKGLSYEQYF,TGTGCCAGCAGCAAGGGACTCTCCTACGAGCAGTACTTC,NA,TRBJ2-7,NA,TRBV21-1
CASNGLVNNNEQFF,TGTGCCAGCAACGGACTGGTCAACAACAATGAGCAGTTCTTC,NA,TRBJ2-1,NA,TRBV2
CASSLDRDRGPGELFF,TGTGCCAGCAGCTTGGACCGGGACAGGGGTCCCGGGGAGCTGTTTTTT,TRBD1,TRBJ2-2,NA,TRBV5-4
CASSLGQEQFF,TGTGCCAGCAGCCTTGGACAGGAGCAGTTCTTC,NA,TRBJ2-1,NA,TRBV5-4
CASSEDRGEAFF,TGTGCCAGCAGTGAAGACAGGGGTGAAGCTTTCTTT,TRBD1,TRBJ1-1,few,TRBV2
CAWSVDSNEQFF,TGTGCCTGGAGTGTAGACTCCAATGAGCAGTTCTTC,NA,TRBJ2-1,NA,TRBV30
CASSSTGFREQFF,TGTGCCAGCAGCTCGACAGGGTTTCGAGAGCAGTTCTTC,TRBD1,TRBJ2-1,NA,TRBV13
CASSSPGLPYEQYF,TGTGCCAGCAGTTCCCCGGGACTCCCCTACGAGCAGTACTTC,NA,TRBJ2-7,NA,TRBV6-5
CASSVFDRGLNTEAFF,TGTGCCAGCAGCGTATTTGACAGGGGTCTGAACACTGAAGCTTTCTTT,TRBD1,TRBJ1-1,NA,TRBV9
CASSKGSGPGGYEQYF,TGTGCCAGCAGCAAAGGATCGGGTCCCGGGGGCTACGAGCAGTACTTC,NA,TRBJ2-7,NA,TRBV21-1
CASSIARNYGYTF,TGTGCCAGCAGTATCGCCAGGAACTATGGCTACACCTTC,NA,TRBJ1-2,few,TRBV2
CASSLYLAGESTQYF,TGTGCCAGCAGTTTATACCTAGCGGGAGAAAGTACGCAGTATTTT,TRBD2,TRBJ2-3,once,TRBV27
CASSLGQGQETQYF,TGCGCCAGCAGCCTGGGACAGGGCCAAGAGACCCAGTACTTC,TRBD1,TRBJ2-5,NA,TRBV5-1
CASSAGQVNTEAFF,TGTGCCAGCAGCGCGGGACAGGTAAACACTGAAGCTTTCTTT,TRBD1,TRBJ1-1,NA,TRBV9
CSVGGSGRRGTTDTQYF,TGCAGCGTTGGAGGTAGCGGGAGAAGGGGGACCACAGATACGCAGTATTTT,TRBD2,TRBJ2-3,NA,TRBV29-1
CASSIFHGTRNYEQYF,TGTGCCAGTAGTATTTTTCATGGGACTAGAAACTACGAGCAGTACTTC,TRBD2,TRBJ2-7,NA,TRBV19
CASGTDNNTEAFF,TGTGCCAGCGGCACGGACAATAACACTGAAGCTTTCTTT,NA,TRBJ1-1,NA,TRBV27
CASSPYGGYEQYF,TGTGCCAGCTCCCCTTACGGTGGCTACGAGCAGTACTTC,NA,TRBJ2-7,NA,TRBV18
CASSYSASGIGNEQFF,TGTGCCAGCAGTTACTCCGCTAGCGGGATCGGGAATGAGCAGTTCTTC,TRBD2,TRBJ2-1,NA,TRBV6-6
CASSRSWGQVNEKLFF,TGCGCCAGCAGCAGAAGCTGGGGACAGGTTAATGAAAAACTGTTTTTT,TRBD1,TRBJ1-4,once,TRBV5-1
CASSSRGSGGNTIYF,TGTGCCAGCAGTTCCAGGGGGTCTGGTGGAAACACCATATATTTT,TRBD1,TRBJ1-3,NA,TRBV28
CASRRAGGDTQYF,TGTGCCAGCAGACGAGCGGGGGGGGATACGCAGTATTTT,TRBD2,TRBJ2-3,NA,TRBV6-5
CASSVGQAGIYSPLHF,TGTGCCAGCAGTGTGGGACAGGCGGGTATCTATTCACCCCTCCACTTT,TRBD1,TRBJ1-6,NA,TRBV25-1
CASSLYPGGLGTEAFF,TGTGCCAGCAGTTTATACCCAGGGGGCTTAGGCACTGAAGCTTTCTTT,TRBD1,TRBJ1-1,once,TRBV28
CASSYGPAGSWSEAFF,TGTGCCAGCAGTTATGGGCCGGCAGGGTCTTGGTCTGAAGCTTTCTTT,NA,TRBJ1-1,NA,TRBV6-6
CATSVGSGELFF,TGTGCCACCAGCGTGGGGAGCGGGGAGCTGTTTTTT,NA,TRBJ2-2,NA,TRBV15
CSAGRGGEQFF,TGCAGTGCTGGTCGGGGGGGTGAGCAGTTCTTC,TRBD2,TRBJ2-1,NA,TRBV20-1
CASSGRLMNTEAFF,TGTGCCAGCAGCGGCAGACTCATGAACACTGAAGCTTTCTTT,NA,TRBJ1-1,NA,TRBV7-8
CATRLVINNEQFF,TGTGCCACCAGACTAGTTATCAACAATGAGCAGTTCTTC,NA,TRBJ2-1,NA,TRBV6-5
CASSPLNVNNYEQYF,TGTGCCAGCTCGCCACTGAATGTGAACAATTACGAGCAGTACTTC,NA,TRBJ2-7,NA,TRBV18
CASSLGTSGSYEQYF,TGCGCCAGCAGCTTAGGGACTAGCGGATCCTACGAGCAGTACTTC,TRBD2,TRBJ2-7,NA,TRBV5-1
CASIGSEAFF,TGTGCCAGTATCGGGTCTGAAGCTTTCTTT,NA,TRBJ1-1,few,TRBV19
CASSLGTDYTF,TGCGCCAGCAGCTTGGGGACAGACTACACCTTC,NA,TRBJ1-2,NA,TRBV5-1
CASSPSGSLNSPLHF,TGCGCCAGCAGCCCATCCGGGTCTCTGAATTCACCCCTCCACTTT,NA,TRBJ1-6,NA,TRBV5-1
CASRRTGTGDSYEQYF,TGTGCCAGCCGCCGAACCGGGACAGGAGACTCCTACGAGCAGTACTTC,TRBD1,TRBJ2-7,once,TRBV6-4
CASSLSPLANYGYTF,TGTGCCAGCAGTTTAAGTCCGTTAGCTAACTATGGCTACACCTTC,NA,TRBJ1-2,NA,TRBV28
CASSLVAGVSYNEQFF,TGCGCCAGCAGCTTGGTCGCGGGAGTGTCCTACAATGAGCAGTTCTTC,TRBD2,TRBJ2-1,NA,TRBV5-1
CAWSVAGVWLF,TGTGCCTGGAGTGTTGCCGGAGTGTGGCTCTTC,NA,TRBJ2-1,NA,TRBV30
CASSVGGTGNTEAFF,TGTGCCAGCAGCGTAGGGGGGACAGGGAACACTGAAGCTTTCTTT,TRBD1,TRBJ1-1,NA,TRBV9
CASRRKLAGAVGELFF,TGTGCCAGCAGGCGAAAACTAGCGGGAGCGGTCGGGGAGCTGTTTTTT,TRBD2,TRBJ2-2,NA,TRBV11-1
CASSAGGRGFETQYF,TGTGCCAGCAGCGCGGGGGGTCGGGGCTTTGAGACCCAGTACTTC,TRBD2,TRBJ2-5,NA,TRBV9
CAISPTGSTSRQDTQYF,TGTGCCATCAGTCCCACCGGGTCGACTAGCAGACAAGATACGCAGTATTTT,TRBD2,TRBJ2-3,NA,TRBV10-3
CASSLGIWGDSSYEQYF,TGTGCCAGCAGCTTAGGCATATGGGGGGACAGCTCCTACGAGCAGTACTTC,NA,TRBJ2-7,once,TRBV13